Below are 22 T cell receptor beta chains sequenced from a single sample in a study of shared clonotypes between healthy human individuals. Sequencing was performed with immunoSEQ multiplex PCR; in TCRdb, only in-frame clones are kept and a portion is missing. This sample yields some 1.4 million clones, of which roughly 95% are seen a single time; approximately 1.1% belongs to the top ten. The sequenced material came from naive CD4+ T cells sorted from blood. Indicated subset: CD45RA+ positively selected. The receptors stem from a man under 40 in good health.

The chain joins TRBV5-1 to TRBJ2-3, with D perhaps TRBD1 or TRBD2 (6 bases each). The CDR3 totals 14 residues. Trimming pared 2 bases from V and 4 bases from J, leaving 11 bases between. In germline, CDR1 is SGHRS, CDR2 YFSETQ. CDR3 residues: CASSFGRGADTQYF. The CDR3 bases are TGCGCCAGCAGCTTTGGAAGGGGGGCAGATACGCAGTATTTT.

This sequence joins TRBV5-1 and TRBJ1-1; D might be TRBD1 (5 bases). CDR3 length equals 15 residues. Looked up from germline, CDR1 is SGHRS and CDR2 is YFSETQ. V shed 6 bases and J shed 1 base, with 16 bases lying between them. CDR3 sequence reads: CASKAREGPNTEAFF. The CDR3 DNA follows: TGCGCCAGCAAAGCGCGAGAGGGGCCGAACACTGAAGCTTTCTTT.

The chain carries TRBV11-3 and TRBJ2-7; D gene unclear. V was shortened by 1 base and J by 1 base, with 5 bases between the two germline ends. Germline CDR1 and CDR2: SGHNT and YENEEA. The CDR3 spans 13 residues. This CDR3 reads CASSLGSSYEQYF. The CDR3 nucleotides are TGTGCCAGCAGCTTAGGATCGTCCTACGAGCAGTACTTC.

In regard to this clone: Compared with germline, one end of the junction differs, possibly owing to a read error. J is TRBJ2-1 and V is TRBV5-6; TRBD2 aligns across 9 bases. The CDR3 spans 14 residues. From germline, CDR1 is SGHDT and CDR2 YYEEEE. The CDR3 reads CASSLGLAGLQILF. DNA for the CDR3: TGTGCCAGCAGCTTGGGGCTAGCGGGGTTGCAAATACTCTTC.

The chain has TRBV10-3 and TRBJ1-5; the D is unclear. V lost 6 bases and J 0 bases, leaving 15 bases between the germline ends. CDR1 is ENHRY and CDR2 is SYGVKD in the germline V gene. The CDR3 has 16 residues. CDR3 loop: CAISASVTDSNQPQHF. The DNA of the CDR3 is TGTGCCATCAGCGCATCCGTAACAGATAGCAATCAGCCCCAGCATTTT.

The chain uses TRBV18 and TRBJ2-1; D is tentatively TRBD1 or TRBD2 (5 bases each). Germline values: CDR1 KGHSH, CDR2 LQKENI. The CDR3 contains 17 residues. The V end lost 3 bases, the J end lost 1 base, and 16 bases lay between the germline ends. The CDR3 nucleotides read TGTGCCAGCTCACCCCGGACGAGGGGTGGTTCCTACAATGAGCAGTTCTTC. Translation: CASSPRTRGGSYNEQFF.

CDR3 sequence (DNA): TGCGCCAGCAGCCACCTGGGGGCTCAAGAGACCCAGTACTTC. Translated, it gives CASSHLGAQETQYF. The chain has TRBV4-1 and TRBJ2-5; D perhaps matches TRBD1 (6 bases). Per germline, CDR1 MGHRA and CDR2 YSYEKL. V dropped 3 bases and J dropped 2 bases, with 10 bases sitting between them. This CDR3 is 14 amino acids long.

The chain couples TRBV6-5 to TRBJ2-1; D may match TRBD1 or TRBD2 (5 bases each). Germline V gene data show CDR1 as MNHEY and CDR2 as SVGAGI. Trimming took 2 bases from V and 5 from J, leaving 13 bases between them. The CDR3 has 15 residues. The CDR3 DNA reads TGTGCCAGCAGTTACGCACCGAGGGGCCACAATGAGCAGTTCTTC. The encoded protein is CASSYAPRGHNEQFF.

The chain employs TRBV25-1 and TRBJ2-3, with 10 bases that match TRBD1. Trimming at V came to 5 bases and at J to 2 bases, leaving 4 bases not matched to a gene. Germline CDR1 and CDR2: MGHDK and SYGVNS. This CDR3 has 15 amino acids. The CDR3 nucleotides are TGTGCCAGCAGTAGACAGGGGGCACACACAGATACGCAGTATTTT. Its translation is CASSRQGAHTDTQYF.

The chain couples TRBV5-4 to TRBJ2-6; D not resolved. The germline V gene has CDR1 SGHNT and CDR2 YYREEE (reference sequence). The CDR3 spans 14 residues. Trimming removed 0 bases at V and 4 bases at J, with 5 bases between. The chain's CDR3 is CASSLVEGANVLTF. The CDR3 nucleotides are TGTGCCAGCAGCTTGGTGGAAGGGGCCAACGTCCTGACTTTC. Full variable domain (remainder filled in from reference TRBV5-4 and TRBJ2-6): ETGVTQSPTHLIKTRGQQVTLRCSSQSGHNTVSWYQQALGQGPQFIFQYYREEENGRGNFPPRFSGLQFPNYSSELNVNALELDDSALYLCASSLVEGANVLTFGAGSRLTVL.

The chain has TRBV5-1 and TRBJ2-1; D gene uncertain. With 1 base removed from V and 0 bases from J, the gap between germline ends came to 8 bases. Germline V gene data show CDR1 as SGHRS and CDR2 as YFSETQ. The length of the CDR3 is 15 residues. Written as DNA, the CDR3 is TGCGCCAGCAGCTTGAGAGTAAGCTCCTACAATGAGCAGTTCTTC. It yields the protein CASSLRVSSYNEQFF.

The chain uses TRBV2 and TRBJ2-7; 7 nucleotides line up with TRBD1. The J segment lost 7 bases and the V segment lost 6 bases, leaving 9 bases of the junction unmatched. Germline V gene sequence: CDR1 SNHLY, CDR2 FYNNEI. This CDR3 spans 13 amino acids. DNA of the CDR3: TGTGCCAGCAGGCCGGGACAGCCGGCTGAGCAGTACTTC. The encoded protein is CASRPGQPAEQYF.

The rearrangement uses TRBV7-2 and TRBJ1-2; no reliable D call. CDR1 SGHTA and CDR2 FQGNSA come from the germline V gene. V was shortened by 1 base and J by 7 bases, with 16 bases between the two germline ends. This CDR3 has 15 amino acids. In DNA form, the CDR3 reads TGTGCCAGCAGCTTAGATCCGGGTCGCCCAACTGGCTACACCTTC. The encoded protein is CASSLDPGRPTGYTF.

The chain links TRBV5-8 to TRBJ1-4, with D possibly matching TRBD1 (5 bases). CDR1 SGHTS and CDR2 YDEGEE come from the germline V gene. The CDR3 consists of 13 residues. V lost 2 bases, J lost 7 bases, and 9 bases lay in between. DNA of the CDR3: TGTGCCAGCAGCTTCGCAGGGACTGAAAAACTGTTTTTT. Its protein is CASSFAGTEKLFF.

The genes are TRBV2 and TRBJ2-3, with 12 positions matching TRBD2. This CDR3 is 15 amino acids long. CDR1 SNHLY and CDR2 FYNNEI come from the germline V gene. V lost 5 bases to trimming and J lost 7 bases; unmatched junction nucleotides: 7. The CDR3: CASSSLAGGGNTQYF. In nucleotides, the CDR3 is TGTGCCAGCAGTTCTCTAGCGGGAGGGGGAAATACGCAGTATTTT.

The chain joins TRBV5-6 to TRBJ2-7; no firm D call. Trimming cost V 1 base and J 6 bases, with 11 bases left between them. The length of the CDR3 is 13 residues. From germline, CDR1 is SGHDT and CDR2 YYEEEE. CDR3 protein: CASSLSRLGEQYF. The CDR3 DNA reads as TGTGCCAGCAGCTTGTCACGTTTGGGCGAGCAGTACTTC.

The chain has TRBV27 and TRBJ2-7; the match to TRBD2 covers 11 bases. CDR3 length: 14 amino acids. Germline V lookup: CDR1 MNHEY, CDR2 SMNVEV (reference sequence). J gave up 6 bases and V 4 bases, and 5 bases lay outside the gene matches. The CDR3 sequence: CASSYSGRGAEQYF. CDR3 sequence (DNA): TGTGCCAGCAGTTATAGCGGGAGGGGGGCCGAGCAGTACTTC.

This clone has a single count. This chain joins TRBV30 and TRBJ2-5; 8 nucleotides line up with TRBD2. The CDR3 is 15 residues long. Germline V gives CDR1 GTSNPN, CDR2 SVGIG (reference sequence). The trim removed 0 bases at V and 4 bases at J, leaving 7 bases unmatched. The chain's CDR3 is CAWSVLVLAGETQYF. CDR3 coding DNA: TGTGCCTGGAGTGTACTGGTCCTAGCGGGAGAGACCCAGTACTTC.

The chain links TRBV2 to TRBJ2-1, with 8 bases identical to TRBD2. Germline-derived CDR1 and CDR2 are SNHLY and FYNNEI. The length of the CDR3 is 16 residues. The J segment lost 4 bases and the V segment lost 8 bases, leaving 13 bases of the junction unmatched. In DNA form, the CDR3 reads TGTGCCAGCGGGGGAGGTAGGGTAGCGGGGTACAATGAGCAGTTCTTC. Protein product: CASGGGRVAGYNEQFF.

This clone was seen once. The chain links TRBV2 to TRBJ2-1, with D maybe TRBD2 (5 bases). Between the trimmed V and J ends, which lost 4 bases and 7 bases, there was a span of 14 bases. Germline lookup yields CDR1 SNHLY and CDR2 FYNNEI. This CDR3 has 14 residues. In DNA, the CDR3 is TGTGCCAGCAGTGCTCTACTATCGGGGAATGAGCAGTTCTTC. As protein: CASSALLSGNEQFF. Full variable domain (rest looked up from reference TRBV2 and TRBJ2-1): EPEVTQTPSHQVTQMGQEVILRCVPISNHLYFYWYRQILGQKVEFLVSFYNNEISEKSEIFDDQFSVERPDGSNFTLKIRSTKLEDSAMYFCASSALLSGNEQFFGPGTRLTVL.

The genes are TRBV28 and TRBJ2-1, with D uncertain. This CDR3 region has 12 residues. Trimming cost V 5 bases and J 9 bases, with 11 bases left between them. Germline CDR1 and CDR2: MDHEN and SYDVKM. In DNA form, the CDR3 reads TGTGCCAGCAGTCCCTCTTGGAGTGAGCAGTTCTTC. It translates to CASSPSWSEQFF.

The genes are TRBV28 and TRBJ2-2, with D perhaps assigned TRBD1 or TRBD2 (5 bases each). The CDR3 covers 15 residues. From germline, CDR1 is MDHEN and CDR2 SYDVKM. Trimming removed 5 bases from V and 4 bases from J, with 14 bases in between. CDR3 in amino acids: CASSPGTDITGELFF. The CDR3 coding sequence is TGTGCCAGCAGTCCTGGGACCGACATCACCGGGGAGCTGTTTTTT.